Listed below are T cell receptor beta chains from one sample, sequenced in a study of neurological immune-mediated disorders. MiXCR, run by TCRdb on the 5' RACE reads, gives a single entry per CDR3 protein. The sample has 95,000 to 150,000 distinct CDR3 sequences, roughly 3.2% seen once. Sequenced material: PBMCs. These receptors originate from a woman aged 25 to 45 with multiple sclerosis. Each CDR3 is given with its conserved first and last residue. The D gene is left open where the match is weak. Clone size is not always given. Where it is, it says once, few, many or a class for expanded clones.

D: .
size: many
J: TRBJ2-7
V: TRBV6-5
DNA: TGTGCCAGCAGTTACAGCCCTTCCTACGAGCAGTACTTC
CDR3: CASSYSPSYEQYF

D: TRBD1
size: many
J: TRBJ1-1
V: TRBV12-3/TRBV12-4
DNA: TGTGCCAGCAGACATTGGACAGGGAGCACAAACACTGAAGCTTTCTTT
CDR3: CASRHWTGSTNTEAFF

D: .
size: many
J: TRBJ1-5
V: TRBV7-9
DNA: TGTGCCAGCAGCTTAGCCTCGGGGATGGCAAATCAGCCCCAGCATTTT
CDR3: CASSLASGMANQPQHF

D: .
size: many
J: TRBJ2-5
V: TRBV6-5
DNA: TGTGCCAGCAGACTCTCTGCCGGGTCGCAGAGAGAGACCCAGTACTTC
CDR3: CASRLSAGSQRETQYF

D: .
size: many
J: TRBJ1-1
V: TRBV19
DNA: TGTGCCAGTAGTATAGGCCTTGAAGCTTTCTTT
CDR3: CASSIGLEAFF

D: .
size: many
J: TRBJ1-1
V: TRBV20-1
DNA: TGCAGTGCTAGAGGGGACGGGGGGCGCGGGACTGAAGCTTTCTTT
CDR3: CSARGDGGRGTEAFF

D: .
size: many
J: TRBJ1-2
V: TRBV5-1
DNA: TGCGCCAGCAGCTTGGGAGTGGCAGAAGGTTACGACTATGGCTACACCTTC
CDR3: CASSLGVAEGYDYGYTF

D: .
size: many
J: TRBJ1-3
V: TRBV6-2/TRBV6-3
DNA: TGTGCCAGCATCGAAGGAGGGGCTGGTGGAAACACCATATATTTT
CDR3: CASIEGGAGGNTIYF

D: .
size: many
J: TRBJ2-5
V: TRBV12-3/TRBV12-4
DNA: TGTGCCAGCGGAGTTCAAGAGACCCAGTACTTC
CDR3: CASGVQETQYF

D: TRBD2
size: .
J: TRBJ2-1
V: TRBV10-3
DNA: TGTGCCATCAGTGAGTCTCGGGAGGGCCTAGGAAAGAATGAGCAGTTCTTC
CDR3: CAISESREGLGKNEQFF

D: TRBD1
size: many
J: TRBJ1-2
V: TRBV5-1
DNA: TGCGCCAGCAGCTTACAGGGGGCGGAGGGCTACACCTTC
CDR3: CASSLQGAEGYTF

D: .
size: many
J: TRBJ2-1
V: TRBV9
DNA: TGTGCCAGCAGCGGGAGGAATTATTACAATGAGCAGTTCTTC
CDR3: CASSGRNYYNEQFF

D: .
size: many
J: TRBJ2-3
V: TRBV3-1
DNA: TGTGCCAGCAGCCACCCTGGGGGTGGGGCAGATACGCAGTATTTT
CDR3: CASSHPGGGADTQYF

D: .
size: many
J: TRBJ2-1
V: TRBV25-1
DNA: TGTGCCAGCAGTGTATCCTCCCGGGGGCAGTTCTTC
CDR3: CASSVSSRGQFF

D: .
size: many
J: TRBJ2-7
V: TRBV5-1
DNA: TGCGCCAGCAGCTTGTCCCGGCCGGGGGAGCAGTACTTC
CDR3: CASSLSRPGEQYF

D: TRBD2
size: many
J: TRBJ2-7
V: TRBV12-3/TRBV12-4
DNA: TGTGCCAGCAGTTTCTTAGCGGGAGGAGGCGAGCAGTACTTC
CDR3: CASSFLAGGGEQYF

D: TRBD1
size: many
J: TRBJ1-4
V: TRBV20-1
DNA: TGCAGTGCTAGAGATAGACAGGGGCCAAATGAAAAACTGTTTTTT
CDR3: CSARDRQGPNEKLFF

D: TRBD1
size: many
J: TRBJ2-7
V: TRBV7-9
DNA: TGTGCCAGCAGCTTAGGACCAGGGGGCGACTACGAGCAGTACTTC
CDR3: CASSLGPGGDYEQYF

D: .
size: many
J: TRBJ1-5
V: TRBV20-1
DNA: TGCAGTGCTAGACGGGATAGCAATCAGCCCCAGCATTTT
CDR3: CSARRDSNQPQHF

D: TRBD1
size: many
J: TRBJ2-7
V: TRBV25-1
DNA: TGTGCCAGCAGCTGGACAGGGGTCCCCGAGCAGTACTTC
CDR3: CASSWTGVPEQYF

D: .
size: many
J: TRBJ1-3
V: TRBV6-5
DNA: TGTGCCAGCACCCGAGGAAGAGGATCTGGAAACACCATATATTTT
CDR3: CASTRGRGSGNTIYF

D: TRBD1
size: many
J: TRBJ2-2
V: TRBV7-8
DNA: TGTGCCAGCAGCCCCCCGGGTCGGGACAGGCGCACCGGGGAGCTGTTTTTT
CDR3: CASSPPGRDRRTGELFF

D: .
size: many
J: TRBJ1-1
V: TRBV3-1
DNA: TGTGCCAGCAGTCGTGGGGAGGACACTGAAGCTTTCTTT
CDR3: CASSRGEDTEAFF

D: .
size: .
J: TRBJ2-4
V: TRBV11-2
DNA: TGTGCCAGCAGCTTTATGGGGCGGCGGGACATTCAGTACTTC
CDR3: CASSFMGRRDIQYF

D: .
size: many
J: TRBJ1-1
V: TRBV4-1
DNA: TGCGCCAGCAGCCAAGAAGGAGGGAGGGGCCCTGAAGCTTTCTTT
CDR3: CASSQEGGRGPEAFF

D: .
size: many
J: TRBJ1-4
V: TRBV19
DNA: TGTGCCAGTAGTGCGCGGACGGGTATTAATGAAAAACTGTTTTTT
CDR3: CASSARTGINEKLFF

D: TRBD1
size: many
J: TRBJ2-3
V: TRBV12-3/TRBV12-4
DNA: TGTGCCAGCAGTCCCTCCGGGACAGGGGCGCAAGTGGATACGCAGTATTTT
CDR3: CASSPSGTGAQVDTQYF

D: .
size: many
J: TRBJ2-7
V: TRBV3-1
DNA: TGTGCCAGCAGCCAAGAAATGGGGGTCTCCTACGAGCAGTACTTC
CDR3: CASSQEMGVSYEQYF

D: .
size: many
J: TRBJ2-2
V: TRBV7-2
DNA: TGTGCCAGCAGCTTATGGCGGAACACCGGGGAGCTGTTTTTT
CDR3: CASSLWRNTGELFF

D: .
size: many
J: TRBJ2-7
V: TRBV29-1
DNA: TGCAGCGTTGAACATAAGGGAGAATCCTACGAGCAGTACTTC
CDR3: CSVEHKGESYEQYF

D: .
size: many
J: TRBJ2-7
V: TRBV20-1
DNA: TGCAGTGCTAGAGATTTCGGGGCAAACAGACCCTACGAGCAGTACTTC
CDR3: CSARDFGANRPYEQYF

D: .
size: many
J: TRBJ1-1
V: TRBV30
DNA: TGTGCCTGGAGTCTCAATTTGAGGAGTGACGCTTTCTTT
CDR3: CAWSLNLRSDAFF

D: TRBD2
size: many
J: TRBJ2-5
V: TRBV27
DNA: TGTGCCAGCAGTCCAACAGCGGGAGAAAGAGAGACCCAGTACTTC
CDR3: CASSPTAGERETQYF

D: .
size: many
J: TRBJ1-1
V: TRBV7-2
DNA: TGTGCCAGCAGCTTAGTGGCAGGGGTTTTCACTGAAGCTTTCTTT
CDR3: CASSLVAGVFTEAFF

D: TRBD1
size: few
J: TRBJ1-1
V: TRBV6-6
DNA: TGTGCCAGCAGCCCCGGGACAGGGGAAGCTTTCTTT
CDR3: CASSPGTGEAFF

D: TRBD1
size: many
J: TRBJ2-7
V: TRBV7-2
DNA: TGTGCCAGCAGCTGGGGGACAGGGGACTCCTACGAGCAGTACTTC
CDR3: CASSWGTGDSYEQYF

D: .
size: .
J: TRBJ1-5
V: TRBV20-1
DNA: TGCAGTGCTAGAGATTCACGGGGGTATCAGCCCCAGCATTTT
CDR3: CSARDSRGYQPQHF

D: TRBD2
size: many
J: TRBJ2-3
V: TRBV6-2/TRBV6-3
DNA: TGTGCCAGCAGCTTACCTGAACTAGCGGGGCCAGATACGCAGTATTTT
CDR3: CASSLPELAGPDTQYF

D: .
size: many
J: TRBJ2-2
V: TRBV5-1
DNA: TGCGCCAGCAGCTTGGGACGGGCAACCACCGGGGAGCTGTTTTTT
CDR3: CASSLGRATTGELFF

D: .
size: many
J: TRBJ1-1
V: TRBV7-8
DNA: TGTGCCAGCAGCTTAAGCGAAGGGCGCACTGAAGCTTTCTTT
CDR3: CASSLSEGRTEAFF

D: .
size: many
J: TRBJ2-3
V: TRBV5-1
DNA: TGCGCCAGCAGCTTGGCGAGCAGGGGCCTAGATACGCAGTATTTT
CDR3: CASSLASRGLDTQYF

D: TRBD1
size: many
J: TRBJ1-1
V: TRBV20-1
DNA: TGCAGTGCGAAAAATCCGGGACAGTTGTACACTGAAGCTTTCTTT
CDR3: CSAKNPGQLYTEAFF

D: .
size: many
J: TRBJ2-1
V: TRBV4-1
DNA: TGCGCCAGCAGCCAAGATAATGAGCAGTTCTTC
CDR3: CASSQDNEQFF